This TCR beta chain was recovered during a study of vaccination and CD4 T cells after COVID-19. Study-wide points: This study had few convalescent patients and no early post-infection samples. Recorded median SARS-CoV-2-reactive clonotype numbers increased from approximately 21 to 40 without reaching significance.

The CDR3 is 13 amino acids. The germline V gene encodes CDR1 SNHLY and CDR2 FYNNEI. Trimming removed 7 bases at V and 2 bases at J, with 9 bases between. MiXCR, run by TCRdb on the PCR reads, gives a single entry per CDR3 protein. The data show approximately 23,000 distinct CDR3 sequences, with 45% to 65% seen just once and roughly 1% held by the top ten. Note on this clonotype: The antigen remains unidentified.

PCR tests turned positive between March and December 2020, before US Alpha, Beta and Delta variants. Sequencing used CD4+ T cells from blood, obtained before SARS-CoV-2 vaccination. The chain carries TRBV2 and TRBJ1-5, with a tentative D call TRBD1 (5 bases). The TCR comes from a human donor who had recovered from COVID-19. The CDR3 loop is CASKGQGNQPQHF. CDR3 DNA sequence: TGTGCCAGCAAGGGGCAGGGCAATCAGCCCCAGCATTTT.